This TCR beta chain is from a study of T cells in Graves' hyperthyroidism and ophthalmopathy. Across the whole study: Peripheral blood samples were taken at initial diagnosis, prior to any treatment.

The PBMCs were sourced from fresh peripheral blood (more than 8.5 ml). Study results and limitations: Before onset, ophthalmopathy was predicted by the model a median approximately 6.5 months earlier. Most thyroid clonotypes with frequency above 0.001 were detected in blood.

V lost 9 bases to trimming and J lost 4 bases, with 14 bases between them. This CDR3 spans 13 amino acids. Germline assignment: CDR1 SGHAT and CDR2 FQNNGV. This clonotype was observed at least ten times. Its antigen remains unknown. Researchers took RNA transcripts and amplified the TCR beta CDR3 regions from them. The HTBI primer set drove a first-round RT-PCR of the TCR CDR3. TCRdb re-derived calls from the multiplex PCR reads in MiXCR, one entry per CDR3 protein. The sample shows hundreds of thousands of distinct CDR3 sequences, around 20% of them seen only once. Input material: blood. This sequence originates from a man younger than 45 with Graves' ophthalmopathy. The chain has TRBV11-2 and TRBJ2-3; tentative D call: TRBD2 (6 bases). The CDR3 DNA is TGTGCCAGTTCCGCGGGGTTGGCAGATACGCAGTATTTT. Its translation is CASSAGLADTQYF.